This TCR beta chain was profiled in a study of blood T cell repertoires in COVID-19. Original processing methods: The assay estimated nucleated cells by amplifying reference gene primers. Produced via immunoSEQ multiplex PCR; TCRdb's table is partial and in-frame only. That table supplies the V and J calls and clone size; D and trimming were determined from the DNA. The sample carries 350,000 to 450,000 clones, more than 70% recorded once. CDR3 length: 13 amino acids. Germline V lookup: CDR1 SGHTA, CDR2 FQGNSA. Trimming shortened V by 1 base and J by 6 bases, and 7 bases separated the two germline ends.

The chain combines TRBV7-2 with TRBJ2-1; D not certain. The TCR comes from an older woman with COVID-19, enrolled during active disease. Sequencing used peripheral blood. The DNA for the CDR3 is TGTGCCAGCAGCTTAGAGTCAGGCAATGAGCAGTTCTTC. It translates to CASSLESGNEQFF.